The clone carrying this T cell receptor (beta chain) was picked up a small number of times. Its antigen is not known. Investigators took about 10 milliliters of peripheral blood from every donor. No fewer than 5.5 micrograms of total RNA were isolated from every sample. The source of the sample is a study of blood T cells in healthy people across ages. Study-wide points: The study found more naive CD4+ cells and higher diversity in long-lived than aged donors.

The germline V gene has CDR1 SNHLY and CDR2 FYNNEI. The CDR3 has 14 amino acids. Unmatched junction bases numbered 6, after V lost 4 bases and J lost 6 bases. Primed by a sample-barcoded 5' primer and a J-beta primer mix, a second PCR proceeded for roughly 7 to 12 cycles. MiXCR was run by TCRdb on the 5' RACE reads, yielding one entry per CDR3 protein. The sample records some 760,000 distinct CDR3 sequences, roughly 25% being singletons. These records were also assigned to another study, of T cells of mothers and their children. That paper adds: cDNA synthesis used all extracted RNA, about 1.6 ug per 15 ul.

Material for sequencing was blood. The receptor's source is a boy younger than 18 in good health. The chain links TRBV2 to TRBJ2-1; 7 nucleotides align to TRBD1. CDR3 loop: CASSVGGQINEQFF. In DNA form, the CDR3 reads TGTGCCAGCAGTGTAGGGGGACAGATCAATGAGCAGTTCTTC.